What follows are 25 T cell receptor beta chains derived from one specimen sequenced in a study of cytomegalovirus exposure and HLA in healthy donors. Use of 60 Vbeta and 13 Jbeta primers characterized the PCR. Sequencing used immunoSEQ multiplex PCR; TCRdb keeps in-frame clones, though not all of them. This table lists about 130,000 clones. Sequenced: PBMCs. Receptors were obtained from a woman aged 55-70 years in good health and CMV-seronegative.

The chain combines TRBV7-3 with TRBJ2-4, with TRBD1 as a possible D gene (6 bases). CDR1 SGHTA and CDR2 FQGTGA come from the germline V gene. The CDR3 length is 16 residues. V shed 6 bases and J shed 1 base, with 16 bases lying between them. The CDR3 spells CASSSFQGSAKNIQYF. CDR3 nucleotide sequence: TGTGCCAGCAGTTCCTTTCAGGGGTCGGCCAAAAACATTCAGTACTTC.

The chain has TRBV5-1 and TRBJ2-1; TRBD1 matches at 9 bases. Trimming cost V 3 bases and J 1 base; bases outside gene matches: 8. Germline-derived CDR1 and CDR2 are SGHRS and YFSETQ. The CDR3 extends over 17 amino acids. The CDR3, as DNA: TGCGCCAGCAGCTCGGGACAGGGTAGTCTTTCCTACAATGAGCAGTTCTTC. Amino acids: CASSSGQGSLSYNEQFF. The full variable domain, with the rest looked up from reference TRBV5-1 and TRBJ2-1, is KAGVTQTPRYLIKTRGQQVTLSCSPISGHRSVSWYQQTPGQGLQFLFEYFSETQRNKGNFPGRFSGRQFSNSRSEMNVSTLELGDSALYLCASSSGQGSLSYNEQFFGPGTRLTVL.

The V and J genes are TRBV6-6 and TRBJ1-2, with D hard to call. CDR3 size: 14 residues. The V and J ends lost 7 bases and 1 base respectively, with 13 bases between them. Per germline, CDR1 MNHNY and CDR2 SVGAGI (reference sequence). The CDR3 DNA reads as TGTGCCAGCACTAACGGGCGGGATAACTATGGCTACACCTTC. It yields the protein CASTNGRDNYGYTF.

The V and J genes are TRBV7-6 and TRBJ2-5, with TRBD1 identical over 12 bases. Unmatched junction bases numbered 26, after V lost 5 bases and J lost 10 bases. This CDR3 has 20 amino acids. Germline-derived CDR1 and CDR2 are SGHVS and FNYEAQ. The CDR3 DNA is TGTGCCAGCAGCCGTACAGCGAATACCGGGACAGGGGGCAGCAGGAAGGTCCAGTACTTC. Its protein is CASSRTANTGTGGSRKVQYF.

The chain joins TRBV7-9 to TRBJ2-5; D possibly corresponds to TRBD2 (5 bases). The CDR3 spans 13 residues. Germline values: CDR1 SEHNR, CDR2 FQNEAQ (reference sequence). Trimming removed 11 bases at V and 7 bases at J, with 20 bases between. The CDR3 bases are TGTGCCTCATTCCGGGGTGAGGTGGGGACCCAGTACTTC. Translating gives CASFRGEVGTQYF.

The chain links TRBV27 to TRBJ1-1; 10 bases map to TRBD1. The CDR3 has 18 amino acids. Germline CDR1 MNHEY, CDR2 SMNVEV (reference sequence). V shed 5 bases, J shed 0 bases, and the junction held 12 bases outside the gene matches. The CDR3 region is CASSRTPGQGLMNTEAFF. The CDR3 nucleotides are TGTGCCAGCAGTCGCACACCGGGACAGGGGCTTATGAACACTGAAGCTTTCTTT.

This sequence joins TRBV2 and TRBJ2-7; 9 bases map to TRBD1. With 6 bases clipped from V and 7 bases from J, the junction kept 4 bases outside the gene matches. Germline CDR1 and CDR2: SNHLY and FYNNEI. The CDR3 runs to 12 residues. CDR3 in amino acids: CASRDRGREQYF. CDR3 bases: TGTGCCAGCAGGGACAGGGGTCGGGAGCAGTACTTC.

This chain joins TRBV5-1 and TRBJ2-1, with a tentative D call TRBD2 (5 bases). Trimming pared 0 bases from V and 7 bases from J, leaving 17 bases between. The CDR3 consists of 16 residues. Per the germline V gene, CDR1 is SGHRS and CDR2 is YFSETQ. This chain's CDR3 is CASSLAGDPSGNEQFF. In DNA, the CDR3 is TGCGCCAGCAGCTTGGCCGGTGACCCTTCGGGAAATGAGCAGTTCTTC.

The rearrangement uses TRBV6-1 and TRBJ1-4; TRBD1 is a possible D gene (5 bases). The CDR3 extends over 15 amino acids. Germline assignment: CDR1 MNHNS and CDR2 SASEGT. Deletions cut 5 bases from V and 7 bases from J, with 17 bases between. CDR3 sequence reads: CASSSPGTTSEKLFF. CDR3 DNA: TGTGCCAGCAGTAGTCCCGGGACTACGTCTGAAAAACTGTTTTTT.

The V call is TRBV5-1, the J call TRBJ2-3; 7 bases are a match to TRBD1. This CDR3 region has 14 residues. The V gene's germline CDR1 is SGHRS and CDR2 YFSETQ. The J segment lost 7 bases and the V segment lost 3 bases, leaving 8 bases of the junction unmatched. DNA for the CDR3: TGCGCCAGCAGCTCTCGACAGGGTCGGAATACGCAGTATTTT. Amino acids: CASSSRQGRNTQYF.

This rearrangement joins TRBV5-1 to TRBJ2-1, with a weak D call TRBD2 (6 bases). Germline lookup yields CDR1 SGHRS and CDR2 YFSETQ. V was shortened by 1 base and J by 8 bases, with 19 bases between the two germline ends. The CDR3 runs to 16 residues. The CDR3 DNA reads as TGCGCCAGCAGCTTGTTCAGTTTCGGTAGCGGAGATGAGCAGTTCTTC. Its protein is CASSLFSFGSGDEQFF.

The rearrangement uses TRBV5-1 and TRBJ2-7; 7 bases match TRBD1. The length of the CDR3 is 15 residues. Germline assignment: CDR1 SGHRS and CDR2 YFSETQ. J gave up 4 bases and V 4 bases, and 11 bases lay outside the gene matches. The CDR3 region has the DNA TGCGCCAGCAGCCCACGACAGGGTGGAACTTACGAGCAGTACTTC. Its translation is CASSPRQGGTYEQYF.

Note on this clone: This CDR3 is also generated by other DNA sequences in the sample. The rearrangement joins TRBV18 to TRBJ1-2, with 7 bases lining up with TRBD1. V gave up 2 bases and J gave up 0 bases; unmatched junction bases: 0. Germline V gene sequence: CDR1 KGHSH, CDR2 LQKENI. There are 14 residues in the CDR3. This chain's CDR3 is CASSPDRANYGYTF. The DNA for the CDR3 is TGTGCCAGCTCACCAGACAGGGCTAACTATGGCTACACCTTC.

The J gene is TRBJ2-3, the V gene TRBV7-8; TRBD1 matches at 9 bases. The CDR3 runs 16 residues. V was clipped by 5 bases and J by 5 bases; unmatched bases: 11. Per germline, CDR1 SGHVS and CDR2 FQNEAQ. In DNA form, the CDR3 reads TGTGCCAGCAGCCCAATTGGGACAGGGCTTAAAGATACGCAGTATTTT. It translates to CASSPIGTGLKDTQYF.

The rearrangement links TRBV6-1 to TRBJ1-5; D is perhaps TRBD1 (5 bases). CDR1 and CDR2 (germline): MNHNS, SASEGT. Deletions cut 4 bases from V and 0 bases from J, with 13 bases between. CDR3 length: 16 amino acids. CDR3 DNA sequence: TGTGCCAGCAGTGTGCAACAGGCCAATAGCAATCAGCCCCAGCATTTT. Encoded protein: CASSVQQANSNQPQHF.

This chain links TRBV7-9 with TRBJ1-2; a possible D gene is TRBD1 (6 bases). The CDR3 spans 14 residues. V lost 6 bases, J lost 5 bases, and 16 bases lay in between. CDR1 is SEHNR, CDR2 FQNEAQ, per germline (reference sequence). The CDR3 is CASSPNTGNYGYTF. The CDR3, as DNA: TGTGCCAGCAGTCCTAATACAGGGAATTATGGCTACACCTTC.

The chain joins TRBV7-2 to TRBJ1-1; possibly TRBD1 for D (5 bases). Germline V lookup: CDR1 SGHTA, CDR2 FQGNSA. V was clipped by 2 bases and J by 4 bases, with 14 bases between them. CDR3 length: 15 residues. CDR3 bases: TGTGCCAGCAGCTTATGGGTGGGCAGGGCCACTGAAGCTTTCTTT. Protein: CASSLWVGRATEAFF.

The V and J genes are TRBV28 and TRBJ1-1; TRBD1 matches at 9 bases. V lost 3 bases and J lost 7; bases outside the gene matches: 9. CDR1 MDHEN and CDR2 SYDVKM come from the germline V gene. The CDR3 contains 15 residues. The chain's CDR3 is CASSFPGQGFSEAFF. CDR3 in DNA: TGTGCCAGCAGTTTTCCGGGACAGGGCTTTAGTGAAGCTTTCTTT.

This chain connects TRBV7-9 to TRBJ1-2; D ambiguous. CDR3 size: 14 residues. V lost 1 base, J lost 0 bases, and 6 bases lay in between. CDR1 SEHNR and CDR2 FQNEAQ come from the germline V gene (reference sequence). As DNA, the CDR3 is TGTGCCAGCAGCTTAGACGCGGCTAACTATGGCTACACCTTC. This translates into CASSLDAANYGYTF.

The V call is TRBV5-6, the J call TRBJ1-4; D might be TRBD1 (5 bases). Germline CDR1 is SGHDT and CDR2 is YYEEEE. This CDR3 spans 18 amino acids. V shed 0 bases and J shed 0 bases, with 15 bases lying between them. CDR3 nucleotide sequence: TGTGCCAGCAGCTTGGGACAGTTGAAAGGAGCAACTAATGAAAAACTGTTTTTT. As protein: CASSLGQLKGATNEKLFF.

The V call is TRBV5-1, the J call TRBJ1-6; possibly TRBD1 for D (6 bases). CDR1 and CDR2 (germline): SGHRS, YFSETQ. CDR3 length equals 17 residues. Deletions cut 5 bases from V and 9 bases from J, with 24 bases between. The CDR3 DNA is TGCGCCAGCAGACAGGGCAGGGAGTATGTGTATGCTTCACCCCTCCACTTT. Translating gives CASRQGREYVYASPLHF.

The rearrangement joins TRBV11-2 to TRBJ2-1; the match to TRBD2 covers 8 bases. Unmatched junction bases numbered 5, after V lost 5 bases and J lost 2 bases. The CDR3 has 15 amino acids. The germline gives CDR1 SGHAT, CDR2 FQNNGV. The CDR3, as DNA: TGTGCCAGCAGCCGGTTAGCGGGGACCTACAATGAGCAGTTCTTC. Protein: CASSRLAGTYNEQFF.

The chain uses TRBV28 and TRBJ2-7, with 11 positions matching TRBD1. Per the germline V gene, CDR1 is MDHEN and CDR2 is SYDVKM. Unmatched junction bases numbered 8, after V lost 6 bases and J lost 4 bases. The CDR3 runs to 15 residues. The CDR3: CASSDPGQGEYEQYF. DNA for the CDR3: TGTGCCAGCAGCGACCCGGGACAGGGGGAATACGAGCAGTACTTC.

The genes are TRBV10-3 and TRBJ2-7; tentative D call: TRBD2 (5 bases). The germline V gene encodes CDR1 ENHRY and CDR2 SYGVKD. The CDR3 totals 13 residues. V lost 6 bases and J lost 0, with 9 bases in between. In nucleotides, the CDR3 is TGTGCCATCAGAGAGGGCTCCTCCTACGAGCAGTACTTC. As protein: CAIREGSSYEQYF.

The chain is built from TRBV18 and TRBJ1-1; D perhaps matches TRBD1 (5 bases). The CDR3 runs to 16 residues. Trimming removed 6 bases at V and 5 bases at J, with 22 bases between. Germline CDR1 and CDR2: KGHSH and LQKENI. The CDR3 sequence: CASSTRDDGGGTEAFF. CDR3 DNA: TGTGCCAGCTCCACCAGAGATGACGGGGGGGGAACTGAAGCTTTCTTT.